Shown below are 13 T cell receptor beta chains from a single sample sequenced in a study of blood T cell repertoires in COVID-19. Sequenced by immunoSEQ multiplex PCR; TCRdb stores in-frame clones only, minus some. This sample carries more than 100,000 clones, 60% to 85% of them seen once, and the ten largest clones take more than 0.65%. Specimen: peripheral blood. The receptors originated from a human donor with acute or convalescent COVID-19. The donor label of this sample is uncertain.

The chain uses TRBV28 and TRBJ1-6; possibly TRBD1 for D (5 bases). The CDR3 covers 14 residues. V was shortened by 7 bases and J by 9 bases, with 16 bases between the two germline ends. Germline values: CDR1 MDHEN, CDR2 SYDVKM. This CDR3 is CASTYADQGSPLHF. CDR3 sequence (DNA): TGTGCCAGCACGTACGCGGACCAGGGTTCACCCCTCCACTTT.

This clone was seen once. The rearrangement links TRBV27 to TRBJ1-1, with 9 nucleotides matching TRBD1. J gave up 1 base and V 3 bases, and 15 bases lay outside the gene matches. CDR1 is MNHEY, CDR2 SMNVEV, per germline (reference sequence). This CDR3 contains 19 residues. In DNA, the CDR3 is TGTGCCAGCAGTTTTAAAGGAGTAGGGACAGGGAAAAAGAACACTGAAGCTTTCTTT. It translates to CASSFKGVGTGKKNTEAFF.

V gene TRBV18 combines with J gene TRBJ2-7; 7 positions agree with TRBD1. The trim removed 4 bases at V and 5 bases at J, leaving 8 bases unmatched. Germline CDR1 reads KGHSH; CDR2 reads LQKENI. CDR3 size: 14 residues. CDR3 sequence (DNA): TGTGCCAGCTCACTTCGACAGGGCGTCAACGAGCAGTACTTC. This sequence encodes CASSLRQGVNEQYF.

This chain links TRBV4-1 with TRBJ2-4; D may be TRBD1 (5 bases). The germline V gene has CDR1 MGHRA and CDR2 YSYEKL. The CDR3 consists of 17 residues. The ends were cut back, 0 bases at V and 1 base at J, with 13 bases in the middle. CDR3 sequence (DNA): TGCGCCAGCAGCCAAGATTCAGGGCTCGGGGCCAAAAACATTCAGTACTTC. It translates to CASSQDSGLGAKNIQYF.

The chain is built from TRBV28 and TRBJ1-5, with D possibly matching TRBD1 (6 bases). The length of the CDR3 is 14 residues. The V end lost 5 bases, the J end lost 2 bases, and 10 bases lay between the germline ends. Looked up from germline, CDR1 is MDHEN and CDR2 is SYDVKM. CDR3 sequence reads: CASSPPGGNQPQHF. CDR3 DNA sequence: TGTGCCAGCAGTCCTCCAGGGGGCAATCAGCCCCAGCATTTT.

The chain joins TRBV6-5 to TRBJ1-2; no clear D gene. Germline V lookup: CDR1 MNHEY, CDR2 SVGAGI. Trimming shortened V by 7 bases and J by 2 bases, and 11 bases separated the two germline ends. The CDR3 has 13 amino acids. CDR3: CASTRSQNYGYTF. The DNA for the CDR3 is TGTGCCAGCACCCGGAGCCAGAACTATGGCTACACCTTC.

The J gene is TRBJ1-6, the V gene TRBV5-1; weak D call: TRBD1 (5 bases). CDR3 length: 15 amino acids. Germline V gene lookup returns CDR1 SGHRS and CDR2 YFSETQ. The V end lost 5 bases, the J end lost 5 bases, and 14 bases lay between the germline ends. CDR3 region: CASRSGNRDNSPLHF. CDR3 coding DNA: TGCGCCAGCAGATCAGGGAATAGGGATAATTCACCCCTCCACTTT.

The chain recombines TRBV24-1 with TRBJ1-2, with 8 bases matching TRBD1. The CDR3 loop spans 16 amino acids. The ends lost 2 bases at V and 0 bases at J; junction bases unmatched: 4. CDR1 is KGHDR and CDR2 is SFDVKD in the germline V gene. CDR3 loop: CATSDSGQGANYGYTF. CDR3 nucleotides: TGTGCCACCAGTGATTCAGGACAGGGCGCTAACTATGGCTACACCTTC.

This chain connects TRBV9 to TRBJ2-7; D might be TRBD1 (6 bases). Trimming removed 4 bases from V and 3 bases from J, with 11 bases in between. This CDR3 comprises 13 residues. Germline V lookup: CDR1 SGDLS, CDR2 YYNGEE. The CDR3 DNA is TGTGCCAGCAGCCAGGGGTGCAGCTACGAGCAGTACGTC. Translating gives CASSQGCSYEQYV.

The V gene is TRBV12-5, the J gene TRBJ2-3; TRBD2 aligns across 8 bases. The V gene's germline CDR1 is LGHNT and CDR2 FRNRAP. CDR3 length: 20 residues. The V segment lost 4 bases and the J segment 2 bases; nucleotides outside the gene matches: 20. CDR3 region: CASGWLTEVGFSGNTDTQYF. The CDR3 nucleotides read TGTGCTAGTGGTTGGCTGACTGAGGTAGGGTTTAGCGGGAACACAGATACGCAGTATTTT.

This chain joins TRBV27 and TRBJ1-6, with D maybe TRBD1 (6 bases). Trimming took 4 bases from V and 10 from J, leaving 17 bases between them. This CDR3 region has 15 residues. Germline assignment: CDR1 MNHEY and CDR2 SMNVEV (reference sequence). CDR3 in DNA: TGTGCCAGCAGTTGGGGGCTGGGGACGGGGTCACCCCTCCACTTT. Its translation is CASSWGLGTGSPLHF.

The sample holds a few counts of this clone. DNA for the CDR3: TGTGCCAGCAGCGCTAGGACAGCGAACACTGAAGCTTTCTTT. Its translation is CASSARTANTEAFF. The chain recombines TRBV9 with TRBJ1-1; D possibly corresponds to TRBD1 (6 bases). The ends were cut back, 3 bases at V and 1 base at J, with 10 bases in the middle. Germline-derived CDR1 and CDR2 are SGDLS and YYNGEE. CDR3 length: 14 residues.

V gene TRBV11-2 combines with J gene TRBJ2-4, with TRBD1 identical over 9 bases. V was clipped by 3 bases and J by 8 bases; unmatched bases: 11. CDR3 length equals 16 residues. Looked up from germline, CDR1 is SGHAT and CDR2 is FQNNGV. CDR3 sequence (DNA): TGTGCCAGCAGCTTCACCCCGGGACAGGGAAGGGACATTCAGTACTTC. Translation gives CASSFTPGQGRDIQYF.